The 5 T cell receptor beta chains reported below all come from one sample, sequenced in a study of T cell clonotyping in hematopoietic cell transplantation (dated by TCRdb to the early 2020s). Sample time point, as interpreted from the label and publication: recipient sample about 28 days before transplant, after cytoreduction. Libraries were constructed by the immunoSEQ multiplex PCR assay. In its TCRdb copy, this immuneACCESS table keeps in-frame sequences only and misses some clones. Where compared with another copy, unresolved V genes explain less than half of these, and the others have no known cause. The sample yields about 36,000 clones; 85% to 95% were counted once. Together, the top ten hold roughly 1.6% of the sample. The material sequenced was peripheral blood mononuclear cells, taken before stem cell transplant. Receptor source: a middle-aged man with chronic myeloid leukemia. Some clones in this sample may be carry-over from other donors' samples.

The rearrangement links TRBV7-2 to TRBJ1-1; D is uncertain. Per the germline V gene, CDR1 is SGHTA and CDR2 is FQGNSA. The CDR3 extends over 13 amino acids. V gave up 3 bases and J gave up 0 bases, with 5 bases separating them. The CDR3, as DNA: TGTGCCAGCAGCTTTAACTTGAACACTGAAGCTTTCTTT. Translated, it gives CASSFNLNTEAFF.

J is TRBJ1-2 and V is TRBV25-1, with a weak D call TRBD1 (6 bases). Trimming pared 5 bases from V and 7 bases from J, leaving 17 bases between. CDR1 and CDR2 (germline): MGHDK, SYGVNS. The CDR3 totals 14 residues. The CDR3 loop is CASSSNRESAGYTF. In DNA form, the CDR3 reads TGTGCCAGCAGTTCGAACAGGGAAAGCGCTGGCTACACCTTC.

V usage is TRBV2 and J usage is TRBJ2-2; D possibly corresponds to TRBD1 (6 bases). The CDR3 loop spans 13 amino acids. The V and J ends lost 8 bases and 4 bases respectively, with 11 bases between them. Germline-derived CDR1 and CDR2 are SNHLY and FYNNEI. This CDR3 is CASRQAVTGELFF. CDR3 coding DNA: TGTGCCAGCCGACAGGCCGTCACCGGGGAGCTGTTTTTT.

This rearrangement joins TRBV2 to TRBJ1-6; TRBD1 is a possible D gene (5 bases). The germline V gene has CDR1 SNHLY and CDR2 FYNNEI. The CDR3 consists of 14 residues. Between the trimmed V and J ends, which lost 7 bases and 7 bases, there was a span of 14 bases. The CDR3, as DNA: TGTGCCAGCACTAGCAGGGACGGCAATTCACCCCTCCACTTT. This codes for CASTSRDGNSPLHF.

The V and J genes are TRBV7-8 and TRBJ2-1; 8 nucleotides agree with TRBD2. The CDR3 has 15 amino acids. After removal of 2 bases from V and 7 bases from J, the junction contained 7 bases not matched to a gene. Germline-derived CDR1 and CDR2 are SGHVS and FQNEAQ. The CDR3 loop reads CASSLIGGAENEQFF. The DNA of the CDR3 is TGTGCCAGCAGCTTAATCGGGGGGGCCGAAAATGAGCAGTTCTTC.